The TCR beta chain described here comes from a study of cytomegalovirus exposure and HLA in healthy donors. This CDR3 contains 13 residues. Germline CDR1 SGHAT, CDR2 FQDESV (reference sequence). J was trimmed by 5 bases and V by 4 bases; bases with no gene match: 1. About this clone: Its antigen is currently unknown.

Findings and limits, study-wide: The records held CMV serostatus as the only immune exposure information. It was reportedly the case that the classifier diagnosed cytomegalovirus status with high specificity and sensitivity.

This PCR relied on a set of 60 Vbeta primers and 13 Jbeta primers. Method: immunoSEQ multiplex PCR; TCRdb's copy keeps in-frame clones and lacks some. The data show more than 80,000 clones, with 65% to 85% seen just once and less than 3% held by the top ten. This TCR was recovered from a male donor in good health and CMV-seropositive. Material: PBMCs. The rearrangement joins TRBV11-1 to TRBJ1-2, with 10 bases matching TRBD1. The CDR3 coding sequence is TGTGCCAGCAGCTGGGGACAGGGGTATGGCTACACCTTC. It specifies CASSWGQGYGYTF.